The entry below gives a single T cell receptor (beta chain) sequence along with its context. The source of the sample is a study of blood T cell repertoires in COVID-19. Per the germline V gene, CDR1 is SGHRS and CDR2 is YFSETQ. The CDR3 extends over 14 amino acids. J was trimmed by 4 bases and V by 4 bases; bases with no gene match: 7. Study processing details: The assay estimated nucleated cells by amplifying reference gene primers. Clones were sequenced by immunoSEQ multiplex PCR, and TCRdb holds only the in-frame ones, with some missing. D and trimming were read from the DNA, whereas the V and J calls and clone size are those reported in that table. In the table there are about 180,000 clones, approximately 83% of which are singletons.

Material for sequencing was peripheral blood. This clonotype was sampled from a man aged 55 to 70 with acute or convalescent COVID-19. This chain links TRBV5-1 with TRBJ2-7; 8 bases match TRBD2. The CDR3 region is CASSRTSSGYEQYF. In DNA, the CDR3 is TGCGCCAGCAGCAGGACTAGCAGCGGGTACGAGCAGTACTTC.